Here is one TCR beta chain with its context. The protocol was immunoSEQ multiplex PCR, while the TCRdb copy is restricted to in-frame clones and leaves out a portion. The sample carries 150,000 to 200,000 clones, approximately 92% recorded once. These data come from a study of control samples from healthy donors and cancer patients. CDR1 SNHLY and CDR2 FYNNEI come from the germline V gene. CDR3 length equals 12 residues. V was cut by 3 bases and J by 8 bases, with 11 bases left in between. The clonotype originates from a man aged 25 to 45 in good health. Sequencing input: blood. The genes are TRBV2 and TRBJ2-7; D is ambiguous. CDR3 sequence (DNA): TGTGCCAGCAGTGACCAGGAAAAGAAGCAGTACTTC. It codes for CASSDQEKKQYF.